This TCR beta chain appears in the sequencing data of a study of CD8 T cells in ankylosing spondylitis. The sample holds a few counts of this clonotype. V shed 1 base, J shed 3 bases, and the junction held 11 bases outside the gene matches. The CDR3 is made up of 16 amino acids. Germline lookup yields CDR1 SQVTM and CDR2 ANQGSEA. TCRdb re-analysed the 5' RACE reads in MiXCR, keeping a single row per CDR3 protein. This table has more than 150,000 distinct CDR3 sequences, about 20% appearing once. Sequencing was performed on blood, either unsorted or a sorted T cell fraction (not recorded which). This chain uses TRBV29-1 with TRBJ1-2, with 7 positions matching TRBD1. This clonotype was obtained from a male donor between 5 and 35 years old with ankylosing spondylitis or in good health (not recorded which). The CDR3 bases are TGCAGCGTTGAAGGAATTTCAGGACAGGAAGACTATGGCTACACCTTC. This codes for CSVEGISGQEDYGYTF.